These T cell receptor beta chains were read from a single sample in a study of regulatory dendritic cells for organ transplantation. Assay used: immunoSEQ multiplex PCR; TCRdb lists only in-frame clones, some missing. The sample yields some 35,000 clones, under 95% seen once. Sequenced sample: naive CD8+ T cells from blood. Receptors were obtained from a human donor in good health. Each CDR3 is given with its conserved first and last residue. The D gene is left open where the match is weak. Size is stated for part of the rows, as once, few or many counts, or as a class when the clone is expanded.

abundance: .
v_gene: TRBV5-4
d_gene: TRBD1
j_gene: TRBJ2-1
CDR3aa: CASSPQGRLYEQFF
CDR3nt: TGTGCCAGCAGTCCACAGGGGCGGCTATATGAGCAGTTCTTC

abundance: few
v_gene: TRBV2
d_gene: .
j_gene: TRBJ1-1
CDR3aa: CARKDTNPEAFF
CDR3nt: TGTGCCAGAAAAGACACGAACCCTGAAGCTTTCTTT

abundance: .
v_gene: TRBV27
d_gene: TRBD1
j_gene: TRBJ1-2
CDR3aa: CASSRQGYGYTF
CDR3nt: TGTGCCAGCAGTAGACAGGGGTATGGCTACACCTTC

abundance: few
v_gene: TRBV19
d_gene: .
j_gene: TRBJ1-2
CDR3aa: CASSIVTGTSYGYTF
CDR3nt: TGTGCCAGTAGTATAGTCACGGGGACGAGTTATGGCTACACCTTC

abundance: .
v_gene: TRBV11-2
d_gene: TRBD2
j_gene: TRBJ2-3
CDR3aa: CASSPRLAGAPTDTQYF
CDR3nt: TGTGCCAGCAGCCCGCGACTAGCGGGAGCCCCCACAGATACGCAGTATTTT

abundance: once
v_gene: TRBV9
d_gene: .
j_gene: TRBJ2-7
CDR3aa: CASSQGGGASYEQYF
CDR3nt: TGTGCCAGCAGCCAGGGAGGCGGGGCGTCCTACGAGCAGTACTTC

abundance: .
v_gene: TRBV7-9
d_gene: .
j_gene: TRBJ2-7
CDR3aa: CASRPDMSYEQYF
CDR3nt: TGTGCCAGCAGACCCGACATGTCCTACGAGCAGTACTTC

abundance: .
v_gene: TRBV4-2
d_gene: TRBD1
j_gene: TRBJ1-5
CDR3aa: CASSPTGGVSEPQHF
CDR3nt: TGTGCCAGCAGCCCGACAGGGGGGGTTTCGGAGCCCCAGCATTTT

abundance: once
v_gene: TRBV9
d_gene: TRBD2
j_gene: TRBJ2-3
CDR3aa: CASSVAGAGATDTQYF
CDR3nt: TGTGCCAGCAGCGTAGCGGGAGCGGGGGCCACAGATACGCAGTATTTT

abundance: .
v_gene: TRBV7-3
d_gene: TRBD2
j_gene: TRBJ2-1
CDR3aa: CASSPTGGLNEQFF
CDR3nt: TGTGCCAGCAGCCCTACGGGGGGGCTCAATGAGCAGTTCTTC

abundance: .
v_gene: TRBV6-6
d_gene: .
j_gene: TRBJ1-1
CDR3aa: CASITTGLNTEAFF
CDR3nt: TGTGCCAGCATCACGACAGGACTGAACACTGAAGCTTTCTTT

abundance: .
v_gene: TRBV9
d_gene: TRBD1
j_gene: TRBJ2-1
CDR3aa: CASSPRTGGFHNEQFF
CDR3nt: TGTGCCAGCAGCCCCCGGACAGGGGGTTTCCACAATGAGCAGTTCTTC

abundance: .
v_gene: TRBV27
d_gene: .
j_gene: TRBJ1-1
CDR3aa: CASKPGHRNTEAFF
CDR3nt: TGTGCCAGCAAACCGGGACACAGAAACACTGAAGCTTTCTTT

abundance: .
v_gene: TRBV19
d_gene: TRBD2
j_gene: TRBJ2-5
CDR3aa: CASSPRLAGVVTQYF
CDR3nt: TGTGCCAGTAGTCCCCGACTAGCGGGAGTTGTGACCCAGTACTTC

abundance: .
v_gene: TRBV5-8
d_gene: .
j_gene: TRBJ1-4
CDR3aa: CASSLGVQEATNEKLFF
CDR3nt: TGTGCCAGCAGCTTGGGTGTACAGGAGGCAACTAATGAAAAACTGTTTTTT

abundance: .
v_gene: TRBV5-6
d_gene: .
j_gene: TRBJ1-2
CDR3aa: CASSFPTAIYGYTF
CDR3nt: TGTGCCAGCAGCTTTCCGACAGCGATCTATGGCTACACCTTC

abundance: once
v_gene: TRBV19
d_gene: .
j_gene: TRBJ2-6
CDR3aa: CASSISGAGANVLTF
CDR3nt: TGTGCCAGTAGTATTTCAGGGGCTGGGGCCAACGTCCTGACTTTC

abundance: once
v_gene: TRBV4-3
d_gene: .
j_gene: TRBJ2-2
CDR3aa: CASSQEITKLGNTGELFF
CDR3nt: TGCGCCAGCAGCCAAGAGATTACTAAGTTAGGAAACACCGGGGAGCTGTTTTTT

abundance: .
v_gene: TRBV7-6
d_gene: TRBD1
j_gene: TRBJ2-1
CDR3aa: CASSLWDRSSYNEQFF
CDR3nt: TGTGCCAGCAGCTTATGGGACAGGAGCTCCTACAATGAGCAGTTCTTC

abundance: .
v_gene: TRBV5-1
d_gene: .
j_gene: TRBJ2-5
CDR3aa: CASRPVGELETQYF
CDR3nt: TGCGCCAGCAGGCCTGTGGGGGAGTTAGAGACCCAGTACTTC

abundance: .
v_gene: TRBV28
d_gene: .
j_gene: TRBJ2-2
CDR3aa: CASSLMAGNGELFF
CDR3nt: TGTGCCAGCAGTCTAATGGCAGGGAACGGGGAGCTGTTTTTT

abundance: .
v_gene: TRBV2
d_gene: .
j_gene: TRBJ2-4
CDR3aa: CACLAKNIQYF
CDR3nt: TGTGCCTGCCTAGCCAAAAACATTCAGTACTTC

abundance: once
v_gene: TRBV10-3
d_gene: TRBD1
j_gene: TRBJ2-7
CDR3aa: CAISGTGLTYEQYF
CDR3nt: TGTGCCATCAGCGGGACAGGGCTTACGTACGAGCAGTACTTC

abundance: .
v_gene: TRBV7-9
d_gene: .
j_gene: TRBJ1-1
CDR3aa: CASRARGWDTEAFF
CDR3nt: TGTGCCAGCAGGGCCAGGGGATGGGACACTGAAGCTTTCTTT

abundance: .
v_gene: TRBV2
d_gene: .
j_gene: TRBJ2-1
CDR3aa: CASGGINEQFF
CDR3nt: TGTGCCAGCGGGGGGATTAATGAGCAGTTCTTC

abundance: .
v_gene: TRBV11-2
d_gene: TRBD1
j_gene: TRBJ1-1
CDR3aa: CASSRTGGTEAFF
CDR3nt: TGTGCCAGCAGCCGGACAGGGGGCACTGAAGCTTTCTTT

abundance: .
v_gene: TRBV28
d_gene: .
j_gene: TRBJ2-7
CDR3aa: CASNAWTGDYEQYF
CDR3nt: TGTGCCAGCAACGCCTGGACGGGTGACTACGAGCAGTACTTC

abundance: once
v_gene: TRBV4-3
d_gene: TRBD1
j_gene: TRBJ1-1
CDR3aa: CASSTGTNTEAFF
CDR3nt: TGCGCCAGCTCGACAGGGACCAACACTGAAGCTTTCTTT

abundance: .
v_gene: TRBV4-1
d_gene: .
j_gene: TRBJ2-7
CDR3aa: CASSQDRNRQYF
CDR3nt: TGCGCCAGCAGCCAAGATCGTAACCGTCAGTACTTC

abundance: .
v_gene: TRBV7-2
d_gene: TRBD1
j_gene: TRBJ1-2
CDR3aa: CASSLNVIDRGVGGYTF
CDR3nt: TGTGCCAGCAGCTTGAATGTAATCGACAGGGGAGTAGGTGGCTACACCTTC

abundance: .
v_gene: TRBV4-3
d_gene: TRBD2
j_gene: TRBJ2-7
CDR3aa: CASSQIPPTSGGPFYEQYF
CDR3nt: TGCGCCAGCAGCCAAATCCCTCCGACTAGCGGGGGGCCCTTCTACGAGCAGTACTTC

abundance: .
v_gene: TRBV29-1
d_gene: TRBD1
j_gene: TRBJ1-5
CDR3aa: CSVLTGASNQPQHF
CDR3nt: TGCAGCGTTCTGACAGGGGCGAGCAATCAGCCCCAGCATTTT

abundance: .
v_gene: TRBV7-9
d_gene: TRBD2
j_gene: TRBJ2-1
CDR3aa: CASSLDATSFLNEQFF
CDR3nt: TGTGCCAGCAGCTTAGATGCGACTAGCTTTCTGAATGAGCAGTTCTTC

abundance: few
v_gene: TRBV14
d_gene: .
j_gene: TRBJ1-6
CDR3aa: CASSQGWGVGSPLHF
CDR3nt: TGTGCCAGCAGCCAAGGATGGGGGGTTGGTTCACCCCTCCACTTT

abundance: .
v_gene: TRBV14
d_gene: TRBD1
j_gene: TRBJ2-1
CDR3aa: CASNPWDRGVDEQFF
CDR3nt: TGTGCCAGCAACCCCTGGGACAGGGGCGTCGATGAGCAGTTCTTC

abundance: .
v_gene: TRBV27
d_gene: TRBD2
j_gene: TRBJ2-1
CDR3aa: CASSWASGSYEQFF
CDR3nt: TGTGCCAGCAGTTGGGCTAGCGGGAGCTATGAGCAGTTCTTC

abundance: .
v_gene: TRBV6-5
d_gene: TRBD1
j_gene: TRBJ1-2
CDR3aa: CASSKVIQGDYGYTF
CDR3nt: TGTGCCAGCAGTAAAGTTATACAGGGGGATTACGGCTACACCTTC

abundance: .
v_gene: TRBV11-2
d_gene: .
j_gene: TRBJ2-7
CDR3aa: CASSLEGPYYEQYF
CDR3nt: TGTGCCAGCAGCTTAGAAGGGCCGTACTACGAGCAGTACTTC

abundance: .
v_gene: TRBV7-9
d_gene: .
j_gene: TRBJ2-1
CDR3aa: CASSSLYNEQFF
CDR3nt: TGTGCCAGCAGCTCCCTGTACAATGAGCAGTTCTTC

abundance: .
v_gene: TRBV6-1
d_gene: .
j_gene: TRBJ2-1
CDR3aa: CASSADEDYEQFF
CDR3nt: TGTGCCAGCAGTGCAGATGAAGACTATGAGCAGTTCTTC

abundance: .
v_gene: TRBV7-6
d_gene: TRBD2
j_gene: TRBJ2-7
CDR3aa: CASSLVSGTSIEQYF
CDR3nt: TGTGCCAGCAGCTTAGTGAGCGGGACTAGTATCGAGCAGTACTTC

abundance: .
v_gene: TRBV9
d_gene: .
j_gene: TRBJ2-1
CDR3aa: CASSVGGKSEQFF
CDR3nt: TGTGCCAGCAGCGTAGGGGGCAAAAGTGAGCAGTTCTTC

abundance: once
v_gene: TRBV19
d_gene: .
j_gene: TRBJ2-7
CDR3aa: CASSIRGHDYEQYF
CDR3nt: TGTGCCAGTAGTATAAGAGGACACGACTACGAGCAGTACTTC